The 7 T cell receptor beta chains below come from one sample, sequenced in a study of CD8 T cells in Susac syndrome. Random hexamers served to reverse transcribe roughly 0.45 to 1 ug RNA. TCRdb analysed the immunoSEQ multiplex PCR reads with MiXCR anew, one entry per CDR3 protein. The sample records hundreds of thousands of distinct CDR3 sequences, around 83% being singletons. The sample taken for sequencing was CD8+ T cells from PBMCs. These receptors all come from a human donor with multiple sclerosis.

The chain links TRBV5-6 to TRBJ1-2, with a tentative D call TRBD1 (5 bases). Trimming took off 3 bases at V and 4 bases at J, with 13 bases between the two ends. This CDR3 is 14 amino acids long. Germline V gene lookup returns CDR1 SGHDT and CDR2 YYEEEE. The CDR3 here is CASSSKTVIYGYTF. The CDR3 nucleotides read TGTGCCAGCAGCTCAAAGACAGTCATCTATGGCTACACCTTC.

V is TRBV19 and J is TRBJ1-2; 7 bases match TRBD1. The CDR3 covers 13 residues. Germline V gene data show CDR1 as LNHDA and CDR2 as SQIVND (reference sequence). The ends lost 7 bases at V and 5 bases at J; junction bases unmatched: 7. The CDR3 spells CASKDGTAYGYTF. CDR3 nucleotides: TGTGCCAGTAAAGATGGGACAGCTTATGGCTACACCTTC.

Here the CDR3 reads CASSLGRAYTEAFF. In nucleotides, the CDR3 is TGTGCCAGCAGTTTGGGCAGGGCATACACTGAAGCTTTCTTT. This chain uses TRBV12-3 or TRBV12-4 with TRBJ1-1, with D possibly TRBD1 on 5 matching bases. V dropped 3 bases and J dropped 3 bases, with 11 bases sitting between them. The CDR3 runs to 14 residues.

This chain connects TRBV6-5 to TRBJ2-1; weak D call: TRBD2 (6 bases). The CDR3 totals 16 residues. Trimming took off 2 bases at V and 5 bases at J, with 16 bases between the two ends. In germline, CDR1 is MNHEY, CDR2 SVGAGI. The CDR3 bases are TGTGCCAGCAGTTACGACCTCCCGGGACTGAACAATGAGCAGTTCTTC. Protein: CASSYDLPGLNNEQFF.

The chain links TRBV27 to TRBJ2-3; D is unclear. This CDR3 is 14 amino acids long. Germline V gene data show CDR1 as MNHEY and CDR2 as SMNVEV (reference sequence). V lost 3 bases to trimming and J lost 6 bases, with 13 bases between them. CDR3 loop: CASSLPDRSDTQYF. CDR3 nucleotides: TGTGCCAGCAGTTTGCCCGATAGGTCCGATACGCAGTATTTT.

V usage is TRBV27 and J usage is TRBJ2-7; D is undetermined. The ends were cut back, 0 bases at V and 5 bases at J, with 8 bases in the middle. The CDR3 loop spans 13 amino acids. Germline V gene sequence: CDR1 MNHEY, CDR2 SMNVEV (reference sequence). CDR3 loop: CASSLSRRNEQYF. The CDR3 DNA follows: TGTGCCAGCAGTTTATCGAGACGGAACGAGCAGTACTTC.

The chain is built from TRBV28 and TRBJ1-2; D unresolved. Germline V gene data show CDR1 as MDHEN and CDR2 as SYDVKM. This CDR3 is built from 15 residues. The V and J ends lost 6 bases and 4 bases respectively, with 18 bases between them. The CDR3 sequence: CASSAERNAFYGYTF. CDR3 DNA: TGTGCCAGCAGCGCTGAAAGGAACGCGTTCTATGGCTACACCTTC.